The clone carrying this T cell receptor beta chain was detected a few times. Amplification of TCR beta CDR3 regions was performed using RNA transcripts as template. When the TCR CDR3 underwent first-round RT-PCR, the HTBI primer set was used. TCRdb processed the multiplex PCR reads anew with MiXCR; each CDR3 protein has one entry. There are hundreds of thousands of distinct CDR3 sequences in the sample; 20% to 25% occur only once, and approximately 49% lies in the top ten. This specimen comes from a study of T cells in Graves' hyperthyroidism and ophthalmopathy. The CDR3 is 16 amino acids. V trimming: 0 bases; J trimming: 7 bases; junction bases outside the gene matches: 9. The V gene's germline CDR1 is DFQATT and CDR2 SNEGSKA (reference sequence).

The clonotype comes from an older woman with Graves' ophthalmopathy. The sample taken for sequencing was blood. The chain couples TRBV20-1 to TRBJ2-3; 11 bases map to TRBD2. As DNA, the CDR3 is TGCAGTGCTAGAGAGCTACTAGCGGGAGATTCAAATACGCAGTATTTT. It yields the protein CSARELLAGDSNTQYF.